This T cell receptor (beta chain) was profiled in a study of T cell responses to AZD1222 COVID-19 vaccine. Study conclusions and caveats: Repertoire sampling occurred only after the peak T cell response. Along spike, vaccine-associated CD4 TCRs were found throughout, with dominance at 160-218 and 743-854.

Points on this clone: Its cognate antigen is unknown.

Here immunoSEQ multiplex PCR was the method, and the copy in TCRdb shows in-frame clones only, minus some. The table records around 190,000 clones, roughly nine tenths of them present only once. V lost 9 bases, J lost 6 bases, and 3 bases stayed unmatched. Germline CDR1 reads KGHDR; CDR2 reads SFDVKD. This CDR3 spans 12 amino acids. The starting material was peripheral blood, obtained 28 days after the second AZD1222 dose. This receptor was identified in an adult who received the AZD1222 COVID-19 vaccine. The chain recombines TRBV24-1 with TRBJ2-1, with 8 bases that match TRBD1. The CDR3 sequence is CATRTGFNEQFF. CDR3 bases: TGTGCCACCCGGACAGGGTTCAATGAGCAGTTCTTC.